What follows are 14 T cell receptor beta chains derived from one specimen sequenced in a study of blood T cell repertoires in COVID-19. Clones were read by immunoSEQ multiplex PCR, and TCRdb kept only the in-frame ones, dropping some. The profile shows about 140,000 clones, 84% of them singletons. The sequencing input was PBMCs or T cells enriched from blood (not recorded which). The origin of the receptors is a woman aged 45 to 65 with acute COVID-19.

This chain connects TRBV19 to TRBJ2-5; 8 bases map to TRBD2. With 5 bases clipped from V and 4 bases from J, the junction kept 9 bases outside the gene matches. Germline V lookup: CDR1 LNHDA, CDR2 SQIVND (reference sequence). CDR3 length equals 15 residues. Here the CDR3 reads CASSLNGRGLETQYF. CDR3 in DNA: TGTGCCAGTAGTCTCAACGGGAGGGGCTTAGAGACCCAGTACTTC.

The J gene is TRBJ2-1, the V gene TRBV16, with 7 bases matching TRBD1. This CDR3 has 13 amino acids. From germline, CDR1 is KGHSY and CDR2 FQNENV. Losses at the gene ends were 4 bases for V and 7 bases for J; bases not matched to a gene: 4. The CDR3 nucleotides read TGTGCCAGCAGCCGGACAGGTACAAATGAGCAGTTCTTC. As protein: CASSRTGTNEQFF.

The chain is built from TRBV24-1 and TRBJ2-5; 8 bases map to TRBD1. V trimming: 3 bases; J trimming: 4 bases; junction bases outside the gene matches: 9. This CDR3 spans 16 amino acids. Germline assignment: CDR1 KGHDR and CDR2 SFDVKD. CDR3 protein: CATSDGDRGSRETQYF. The CDR3 DNA reads as TGTGCCACCAGTGATGGTGACAGGGGAAGCAGAGAGACCCAGTACTTC.

The chain has TRBV29-1 and TRBJ2-1; possibly TRBD2 for D (7 bases). From germline, CDR1 is SQVTM and CDR2 ANQGSEA. V shed 6 bases and J shed 5 bases, with 17 bases lying between them. The CDR3 loop spans 14 amino acids. The CDR3 here is CSVGGGELHNEQFF. Here the CDR3 DNA reads TGCAGCGTAGGGGGGGGAGAACTTCACAATGAGCAGTTCTTC.

The chain employs TRBV5-1 and TRBJ1-2; 8 nucleotides align to TRBD1. Germline V CDR1 and CDR2: SGHRS, YFSETQ. CDR3 size: 15 residues. V lost 4 bases to trimming and J lost 4 bases; unmatched junction nucleotides: 9. The CDR3: CASSPGQGGVYGYTF. The CDR3 nucleotides read TGCGCCAGCAGCCCTGGACAGGGAGGTGTCTATGGCTACACCTTC.

This chain joins TRBV28 and TRBJ2-3; 7 bases are shared with TRBD1. J was trimmed by 1 base and V by 6 bases; bases with no gene match: 1. The CDR3 spans 13 residues. Germline lookup yields CDR1 MDHEN and CDR2 SYDVKM. Written as DNA, the CDR3 is TGTGCCAGCAGAGACAGGGGCACAGATACGCAGTATTTT. It translates to CASRDRGTDTQYF.

The chain joins TRBV5-8 to TRBJ1-1; D is perhaps TRBD1 (6 bases). CDR1 SGHTS and CDR2 YDEGEE come from the germline V gene. CDR3 size: 15 residues. Trimming left V 1 base short and J 5 bases short, with 15 bases between. The CDR3 DNA follows: TGTGCCAGCAGCTTGTGGCAGGGGCAAGGAACTGAAGCTTTCTTT. Protein: CASSLWQGQGTEAFF.

This chain links TRBV19 with TRBJ2-3; TRBD1 agrees at 7 bases. The length of the CDR3 is 14 residues. CDR1 is LNHDA, CDR2 SQIVND, per germline (reference sequence). The V segment lost 7 bases and the J segment 5 bases; nucleotides outside the gene matches: 9. This CDR3 is CASTTTGLQDTQYF. DNA for the CDR3: TGTGCCAGTACCACGACAGGGCTACAAGATACGCAGTATTTT.

This sequence joins TRBV5-4 and TRBJ2-2, with D perhaps matching TRBD2 (5 bases). Trimming took off 2 bases at V and 2 bases at J, with 13 bases between the two ends. Germline CDR1 reads SGHNT; CDR2 reads YYREEE (reference sequence). The CDR3 runs 16 residues. The CDR3 sequence: CASSFIEGINTGELFF. The DNA of the CDR3 is TGTGCCAGCAGCTTTATCGAGGGTATTAACACCGGGGAGCTGTTTTTT. The whole variable domain, filled in from reference TRBV5-4 and TRBJ2-2, reads ETGVTQSPTHLIKTRGQQVTLRCSSQSGHNTVSWYQQALGQGPQFIFQYYREEENGRGNFPPRFSGLQFPNYSSELNVNALELDDSALYLCASSFIEGINTGELFFGEGSRLTVL.

This clone has just a few counts. The V gene is TRBV7-9, the J gene TRBJ2-7; 9 bases agree with TRBD2. CDR1 and CDR2 from the germline V gene are SEHNR and FQNEAQ (reference sequence). The J segment lost 6 bases and the V segment lost 5 bases, leaving 8 bases of the junction unmatched. CDR3 size: 14 residues. CDR3 protein: CASSGEREVREQYF. CDR3 coding DNA: TGTGCCAGCAGCGGGGAGCGGGAGGTTCGCGAGCAGTACTTC.

The chain has TRBV30 and TRBJ1-2; D might be TRBD1 (5 bases). V lost 0 bases, J lost 4 bases, and 15 bases lay in between. The CDR3 runs 15 residues. CDR1 and CDR2 from the germline V gene are GTSNPN and SVGIG (reference sequence). The CDR3 protein is CAWSVQAGNSYGYTF. The DNA of the CDR3 is TGTGCCTGGAGTGTACAGGCCGGCAACAGCTATGGCTACACCTTC.

V and J are TRBV4-1 and TRBJ1-6; 7 nucleotides align to TRBD1. This CDR3 region has 17 residues. CDR1 and CDR2 from the germline V gene are MGHRA and YSYEKL. J gave up 7 bases and V 1 base, and 10 bases lay outside the gene matches. For the CDR3, the DNA is TGCGCCAGCAGCCAAGCAACTCCGGGACAGAGCAATTCACCCCTCCACTTT. It codes for CASSQATPGQSNSPLHF.

The rearrangement uses TRBV5-1 and TRBJ2-5, with D tentatively TRBD1 (6 bases). Germline CDR1 is SGHRS and CDR2 is YFSETQ. The CDR3 length is 14 residues. Trimming removed 4 bases at V and 4 bases at J, with 14 bases between. The CDR3 sequence: CASSQPTGGETQYF. As DNA, the CDR3 is TGCGCCAGCAGCCAGCCGACAGGTGGAGAGACCCAGTACTTC. Drawing the rest from reference TRBV5-1 and TRBJ2-5, the complete variable domain is KAGVTQTPRYLIKTRGQQVTLSCSPISGHRSVSWYQQTPGQGLQFLFEYFSETQRNKGNFPGRFSGRQFSNSRSEMNVSTLELGDSALYLCASSQPTGGETQYFGPGTRLLVL.

The V gene is TRBV7-9, the J gene TRBJ2-3; TRBD2 agrees at 7 bases. This CDR3 is built from 15 residues. Per germline, CDR1 SEHNR and CDR2 FQNEAQ (reference sequence). V gave up 3 bases and J gave up 1 base; unmatched junction bases: 4. CDR3 sequence reads: CASSLASGRTDTQYF. DNA for the CDR3: TGTGCCAGCAGCTTGGCTAGCGGACGCACAGATACGCAGTATTTT.